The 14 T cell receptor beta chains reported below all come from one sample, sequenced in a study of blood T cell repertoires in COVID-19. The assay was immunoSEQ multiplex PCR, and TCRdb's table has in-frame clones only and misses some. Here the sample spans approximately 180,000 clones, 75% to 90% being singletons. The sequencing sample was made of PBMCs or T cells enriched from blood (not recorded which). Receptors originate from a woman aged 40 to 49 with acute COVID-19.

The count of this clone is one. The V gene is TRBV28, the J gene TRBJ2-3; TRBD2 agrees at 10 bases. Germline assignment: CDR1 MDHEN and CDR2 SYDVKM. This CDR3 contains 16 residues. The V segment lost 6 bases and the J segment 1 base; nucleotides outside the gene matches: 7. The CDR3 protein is CASSPLGLAGTDTQYF. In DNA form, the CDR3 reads TGTGCCAGCAGCCCACTCGGACTAGCGGGCACAGATACGCAGTATTTT.

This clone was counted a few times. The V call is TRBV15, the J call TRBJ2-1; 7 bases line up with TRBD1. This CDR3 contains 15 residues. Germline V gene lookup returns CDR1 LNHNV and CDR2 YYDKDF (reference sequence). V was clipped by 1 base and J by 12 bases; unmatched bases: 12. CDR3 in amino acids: CATSRGGQSSVRQFF. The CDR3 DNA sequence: TGTGCCACCAGCAGAGGGGGACAGTCTTCGGTTCGGCAGTTCTTC.

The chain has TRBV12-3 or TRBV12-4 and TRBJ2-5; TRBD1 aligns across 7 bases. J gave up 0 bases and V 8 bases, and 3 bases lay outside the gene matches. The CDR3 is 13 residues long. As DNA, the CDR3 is TGTGCCAGCCAACAGGGGTACCAAGAGACCCAGTACTTC. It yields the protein CASQQGYQETQYF.

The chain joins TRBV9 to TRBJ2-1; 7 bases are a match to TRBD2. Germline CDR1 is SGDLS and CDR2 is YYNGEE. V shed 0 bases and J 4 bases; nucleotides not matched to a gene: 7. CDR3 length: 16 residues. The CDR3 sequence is CASSVGGGSRYNEQFF. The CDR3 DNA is TGTGCCAGCAGCGTAGGGGGCGGGAGTAGGTACAATGAGCAGTTCTTC.

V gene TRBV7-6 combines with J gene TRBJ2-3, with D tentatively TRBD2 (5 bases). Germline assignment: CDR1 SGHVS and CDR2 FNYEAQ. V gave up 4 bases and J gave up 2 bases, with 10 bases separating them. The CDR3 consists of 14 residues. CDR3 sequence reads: CASSSLAPTDTQYF. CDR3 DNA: TGTGCCAGCAGCTCCCTAGCTCCCACAGATACGCAGTATTTT.

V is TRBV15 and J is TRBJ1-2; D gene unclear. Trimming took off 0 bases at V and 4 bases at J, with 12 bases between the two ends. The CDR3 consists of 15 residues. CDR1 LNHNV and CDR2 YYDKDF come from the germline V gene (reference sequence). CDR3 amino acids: CATSRDLQKSYGYTF. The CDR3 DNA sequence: TGTGCCACCAGCAGAGATCTACAGAAATCCTATGGCTACACCTTC.

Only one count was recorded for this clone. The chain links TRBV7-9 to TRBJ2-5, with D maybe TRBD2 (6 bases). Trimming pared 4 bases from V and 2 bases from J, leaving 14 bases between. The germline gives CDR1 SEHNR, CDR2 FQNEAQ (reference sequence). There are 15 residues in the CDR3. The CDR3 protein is CASSSNTGVQETQYF. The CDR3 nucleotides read TGTGCCAGCAGCTCCAACACGGGAGTTCAAGAGACCCAGTACTTC.

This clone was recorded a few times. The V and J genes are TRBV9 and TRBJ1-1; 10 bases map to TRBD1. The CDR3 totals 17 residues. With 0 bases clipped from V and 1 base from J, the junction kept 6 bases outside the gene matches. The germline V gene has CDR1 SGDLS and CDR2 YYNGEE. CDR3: CASSVGGTGAENTEAFF. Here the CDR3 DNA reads TGTGCCAGCAGCGTAGGGGGGACAGGGGCCGAGAACACTGAAGCTTTCTTT. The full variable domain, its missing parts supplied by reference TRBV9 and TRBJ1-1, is DSGVTQTPKHLITATGQRVTLRCSPRSGDLSVYWYQQSLDQGLQFLIQYYNGEERAKGNILERFSAQQFPDLHSELNLSSLELGDSALYFCASSVGGTGAENTEAFFGQGTRLTVV.

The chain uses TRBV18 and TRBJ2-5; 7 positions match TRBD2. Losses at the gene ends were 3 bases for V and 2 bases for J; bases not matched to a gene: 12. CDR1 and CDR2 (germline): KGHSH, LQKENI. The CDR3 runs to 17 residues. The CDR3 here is CASSPQSLLAAQETQYF. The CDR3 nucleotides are TGTGCCAGCTCACCCCAATCTCTCCTAGCGGCGCAAGAGACCCAGTACTTC.

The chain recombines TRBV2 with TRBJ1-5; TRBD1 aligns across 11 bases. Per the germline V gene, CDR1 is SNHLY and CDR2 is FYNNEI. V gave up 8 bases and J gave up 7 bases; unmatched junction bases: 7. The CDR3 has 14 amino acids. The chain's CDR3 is CASAGTGGGQPQHF. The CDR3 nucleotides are TGTGCCAGCGCTGGGACAGGGGGTGGGCAGCCCCAGCATTTT.

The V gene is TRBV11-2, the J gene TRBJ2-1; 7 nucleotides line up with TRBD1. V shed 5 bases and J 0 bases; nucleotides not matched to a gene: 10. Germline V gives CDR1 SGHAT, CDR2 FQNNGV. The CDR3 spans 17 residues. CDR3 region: CASSPTTGRSSYNEQFF. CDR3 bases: TGTGCCAGCAGCCCAACGACAGGGCGAAGCTCCTACAATGAGCAGTTCTTC.

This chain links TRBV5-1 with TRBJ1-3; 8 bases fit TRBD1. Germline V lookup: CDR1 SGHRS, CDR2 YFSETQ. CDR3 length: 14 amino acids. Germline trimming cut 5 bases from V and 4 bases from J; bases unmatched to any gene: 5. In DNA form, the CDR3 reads TGCGCCAGCAGACATGACAGGGGAGGAAACACCATATATTTT. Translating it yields CASRHDRGGNTIYF.

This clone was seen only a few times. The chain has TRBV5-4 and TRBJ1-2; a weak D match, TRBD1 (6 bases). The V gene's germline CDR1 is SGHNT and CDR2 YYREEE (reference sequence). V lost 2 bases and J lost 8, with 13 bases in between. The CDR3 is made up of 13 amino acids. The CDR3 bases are TGTGCCAGCAGCTTCAACAGGGCGGGCGGCTACACCTTC. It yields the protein CASSFNRAGGYTF.

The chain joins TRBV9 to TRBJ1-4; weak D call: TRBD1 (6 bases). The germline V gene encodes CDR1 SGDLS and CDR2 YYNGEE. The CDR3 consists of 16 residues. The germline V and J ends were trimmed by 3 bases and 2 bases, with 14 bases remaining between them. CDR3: CASSARRGGTNEKLFF. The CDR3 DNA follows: TGTGCCAGCAGCGCGAGGCGGGGGGGCACTAATGAAAAACTGTTTTTT.